These 9 T cell receptor beta chains share one sample of origin, sequenced in a study of CD8 T cells in Susac syndrome. When the RNA was reverse transcribed, random hexamers were used with an input of roughly 0.45 to 1 ug. TCRdb re-called the immunoSEQ multiplex PCR reads with MiXCR, one entry per CDR3 protein. This sample yields about 70,000 distinct CDR3 sequences, of which 95% are seen a single time; about 0.25% belongs to the top ten. What was sequenced was CD8+ T cells from PBMCs. The receptors originated from a human donor in good health.

This chain links TRBV13 with TRBJ1-6, with TRBD1 as a possible D gene (5 bases). V lost 3 bases to trimming and J lost 4 bases, with 7 bases between them. Germline-derived CDR1 and CDR2 are PRHDT and FYEKMQ (reference sequence). The CDR3 has 14 residues. The CDR3 loop is CASSFDSYNSPLHF. Here the CDR3 DNA reads TGTGCCAGCAGCTTTGACAGTTATAATTCACCCCTCCACTTT.

The V call is TRBV3-1, the J call TRBJ1-2; D gene unclear. CDR1 LGHDT and CDR2 YNNKEL come from the germline V gene (reference sequence). This CDR3 contains 12 residues. V lost 4 bases, J lost 6 bases, and 9 bases lay in between. The DNA of the CDR3 is TGTGCCAGCAGCCTGAGAACGGATGGCTACACCTTC. This encodes CASSLRTDGYTF.

The genes are TRBV12-3 or TRBV12-4 and TRBJ2-3; the D gene is possibly TRBD2 (7 bases). V was pared by 1 base and J by 6 bases, with 14 bases between. This CDR3 is 15 amino acids long. The CDR3 protein is CASSLGAGALDTQYF. The CDR3 DNA reads TGTGCCAGCAGTTTAGGGGCGGGGGCGCTTGATACGCAGTATTTT.

The rearrangement joins TRBV30 to TRBJ1-5; D unresolved. V gave up 0 bases and J gave up 5 bases, with 8 bases separating them. The germline gives CDR1 GTSNPN, CDR2 SVGIG (reference sequence). The CDR3 consists of 13 residues. The CDR3 loop reads CAWSVGPYQPQHF. Here the CDR3 DNA reads TGTGCCTGGAGTGTAGGCCCTTATCAGCCCCAGCATTTT.

The chain joins TRBV12-3 or TRBV12-4 to TRBJ2-2; D is unclear. The CDR3 runs 11 residues. V was cut by 3 bases and J by 8 bases, with 4 bases left in between. Here the CDR3 DNA reads TGTGCCAGCAGTTTCGGAGGGGAGCTGTTTTTT. It yields the protein CASSFGGELFF.

The chain has TRBV5-1 and TRBJ2-4; D is undetermined. The ends were cut back, 0 bases at V and 1 base at J, with 8 bases in the middle. The CDR3 is 15 residues long. Germline V lookup: CDR1 SGHRS, CDR2 YFSETQ. The CDR3 DNA follows: TGCGCCAGCAGCTTGGGGGATTTGGCCAAAAACATTCAGTACTTC. The encoded protein is CASSLGDLAKNIQYF. The variable domain in full, with the rest retrieved from reference TRBV5-1 and TRBJ2-4, is KAGVTQTPRYLIKTRGQQVTLSCSPISGHRSVSWYQQTPGQGLQFLFEYFSETQRNKGNFPGRFSGRQFSNSRSEMNVSTLELGDSALYLCASSLGDLAKNIQYFGAGTRLSVL.

V and J are TRBV11-2 and TRBJ2-1; D unresolved. The germline V and J ends were trimmed by 3 bases and 2 bases, with 2 bases remaining between them. Germline values: CDR1 SGHAT, CDR2 FQNNGV. This CDR3 has 12 amino acids. The CDR3 DNA reads as TGTGCCAGCAGCTTCGCCTACAATGAGCAGTTCTTC. Its translation is CASSFAYNEQFF. The full variable domain, completed using reference TRBV11-2 and TRBJ2-1, is EAGVAQSPRYKIIEKRQSVAFWCNPISGHATLYWYQQILGQGPKLLIQFQNNGVVDDSQLPKDRFSAERLKGVDSTLKIQPAKLEDSAVYLCASSFAYNEQFFGPGTRLTVL.

The chain is built from TRBV30 and TRBJ2-7, with D hard to call. V lost 0 bases to trimming and J lost 1 base, with 4 bases between them. There are 12 residues in the CDR3. CDR1 GTSNPN and CDR2 SVGIG come from the germline V gene (reference sequence). The CDR3 region has the DNA TGTGCCTGGAGTGTGTTGTCCTACGAGCAGTACTTC. It encodes CAWSVLSYEQYF.

Written as DNA, the CDR3 is TGTGCCTGGACGGTTACCGGGGAGCTGTTTTTT. The encoded protein is CAWTVTGELFF. The genes are TRBV30 and TRBJ2-2; D is uncertain. Germline V gives CDR1 GTSNPN, CDR2 SVGIG (reference sequence). Trimming shortened V by 4 bases and J by 5 bases, and 5 bases separated the two germline ends. The CDR3 consists of 11 residues. Variable domain in full (rest from reference TRBV30 and TRBJ2-2): SQTIHQWPATLVQPVGSPLSLECTVEGTSNPNLYWYRQAAGRGLQLLFYSVGIGQISSEVPQNLSASRPQDRQFILSSKKLLLSDSGFYLCAWTVTGELFFGEGSRLTVL.